These T cell receptor beta chains were read from a single sample in a study of cytomegalovirus exposure and HLA in healthy donors. The table came from immunoSEQ multiplex PCR; TCRdb's copy has only in-frame clones and leaves some out. The profile covers fewer than 200,000 clones, with over 60% appearing a single time and about 1.4% taken by the ten largest. Sequenced input: PBMCs. These receptor sequences come from a girl under 18 in good health and CMV-seronegative. The CDR3 runs from the conserved cysteine through the conserved F or W. Fields, in order: V gene, J gene, D gene, CDR3 length, clone size, CDR3 DNA, CDR3 protein. D genes are given only for firm matches. For some rows the clone size is stated as once, few or many, or as a class when expanded; others skip it.

TRBV28	TRBJ1-6	NA	14	NA	TGTGCCGGCTTAGACAGAGACGATAATTCACCCCTCCACTTT	CAGLDRDDNSPLHF
TRBV28	TRBJ2-5	TRBD1	14	NA	TGTGCCAGCAGTGGACAGGGCAGGTCGCAGACCCAGTACTTC	CASSGQGRSQTQYF
TRBV15	TRBJ2-1	TRBD1	16	NA	TGTGCCACCAGCAGAGATCTACAGGGGGTTGGTGGTGAGCAGTTCTTC	CATSRDLQGVGGEQFF
TRBV29-1	TRBJ2-7	NA	13	NA	TGCAGCGTTATACAGGGTTCCGATTACGAGCAGTACTTC	CSVIQGSDYEQYF
TRBV9	TRBJ1-3	NA	17	NA	TGTGCCAGCAGCGCCCGCGGACTTCAAAGCTCTGGAAACACCATATATTTT	CASSARGLQSSGNTIYF
TRBV6-1	TRBJ1-1	NA	17	NA	TGTGCCAGCAGTGAATCGCCCCGTCGTCCAGGGAAAGCTGAAGCTTTCTTT	CASSESPRRPGKAEAFF
TRBV6-1	TRBJ2-3	NA	13	NA	TGTGCCAGCAGGGAGATCGTCTTGGATACGCAGTATTTT	CASREIVLDTQYF
TRBV5-4	TRBJ1-1	NA	16	once	TGTGCCAGCAGCTTGGTAGTAAAGAGGGGGGGGACTGAAGCTTTCTTT	CASSLVVKRGGTEAFF
TRBV9	TRBJ2-1	NA	18	NA	TGTGCCAGCAGCGGGGTCCAGGACGGACTGTGGGGTTACAATGAGCAGTTCTTC	CASSGVQDGLWGYNEQFF
TRBV15	TRBJ1-5	NA	18	NA	TGTGCCACCAGCGTTGATCGACAGGCGCAAACGTTCAATCAGCCCCAGCATTTT	CATSVDRQAQTFNQPQHF
TRBV20-1	TRBJ1-1	TRBD1	11	once	TGCAGTGCCACCAGGGGGACTGAAGCTTTCTTT	CSATRGTEAFF
TRBV18	TRBJ1-5	NA	14	NA	TGTGCCAGCTCACCACCGTCAGGGGATCAGCCCCAGCATTTT	CASSPPSGDQPQHF
TRBV7-9	TRBJ2-7	NA	13	NA	TGTGCCAGCAGCCGGAGAATAGACTACGAGCAGTACTTC	CASSRRIDYEQYF
TRBV19	TRBJ1-2	NA	16	NA	TGTGCCAGTAGTGAGAGAGGGGGTGGTGCTAACTATGGCTACACCTTC	CASSERGGGANYGYTF
TRBV5-1	TRBJ2-1	TRBD2	16	NA	TGCGCCAGCAGCTGGGGACCTAGCGGGGGGGCTTCTGAGCAGTTCTTC	CASSWGPSGGASEQFF
TRBV6-5	TRBJ1-6	NA	14	NA	TGTGCCAGCCGTTCAGACAGCCAAAATTCACCCCTCCACTTT	CASRSDSQNSPLHF
TRBV2	TRBJ1-5	TRBD1	14	NA	TGTGCCAGCAGTCCACGACAGGGGGATCAGCCCCAGCATTTT	CASSPRQGDQPQHF
TRBV6-5	TRBJ1-2	NA	13	NA	TGTGCCAGCGGCTACAGTGCTAACTATGGCTACACCTTC	CASGYSANYGYTF
TRBV6-1	TRBJ1-6	NA	13	NA	TGTGCCAGCAGTGAAGGTGAGGATTCACCCCTCCACTTT	CASSEGEDSPLHF
TRBV10-3	TRBJ2-3	NA	12	NA	TGTGCCATCCGGACAGACACAGATACGCAGTATTTT	CAIRTDTDTQYF
TRBV14	TRBJ2-7	NA	13	NA	TGTGCCAGCAGGGAGCACAATAACTACGAGCAGTACTTC	CASREHNNYEQYF
TRBV29-1	TRBJ2-3	TRBD2	15	NA	TGCAGCGTCGCCTGGGGTAGCGGGGGCACAGATACGCAGTATTTT	CSVAWGSGGTDTQYF
TRBV5-1	TRBJ1-5	NA	19	NA	TGCGCCAGCAGCTTGGTTGGGGTAAGGAGGGGGGGAGGCAATCAGCCCCAGCATTTT	CASSLVGVRRGGGNQPQHF
TRBV7-8	TRBJ1-1	NA	14	once	TGTGCCAGCAGCTTAGCGGGACAGAACACTGAAGCTTTCTTT	CASSLAGQNTEAFF
TRBV7-9	TRBJ1-4	NA	14	NA	TGTGCCAGCAGCTTAGGGGGCCTTAATGAAAAACTGTTTTTT	CASSLGGLNEKLFF
TRBV6-5	TRBJ2-7	TRBD1	12	NA	TGTGCCAGCTGGGGACAGAAAGTCGAGCAGTACTTC	CASWGQKVEQYF
TRBV7-3	TRBJ2-3	TRBD2	15	NA	TGTGCCAGCAGCGCTAGCGGGGCGATCACAGATACGCAGTATTTT	CASSASGAITDTQYF
TRBV18	TRBJ1-5	TRBD1	15	NA	TGTGCCAGCTCACCGGGACAGGTTCTCAATCAGCCCCAGCATTTT	CASSPGQVLNQPQHF
TRBV18	TRBJ1-5	NA	15	NA	TGTGCCAGCTCATTGGAAGAGGGGGAGGGCCAGCCCCAGCATTTT	CASSLEEGEGQPQHF
TRBV27	TRBJ2-3	TRBD1	16	once	TGTGCCAGCAGTCTTTGGACAGGGCCCCTTTTGGATACGCAGTATTTT	CASSLWTGPLLDTQYF
TRBV6-5	TRBJ2-3	NA	14	NA	TGTGCCAGCAGTTACTCGGGGGACACATATACGCAGTATTTT	CASSYSGDTYTQYF
TRBV7-9	TRBJ1-1	NA	14	NA	TGTGCCAGCAGCGGGACATCCCTGAACACTGAAGCTTTCTTT	CASSGTSLNTEAFF
TRBV5-6	TRBJ2-7	TRBD1	14	few	TGTGCCAGCACCGGGACAGGGGCTTACTACGAGCAGTACTTC	CASTGTGAYYEQYF
TRBV27	TRBJ1-2	NA	14	NA	TGTGCCAGCAGCTACGCAGTCAGGGGCTATGGCTACACCTTC	CASSYAVRGYGYTF
TRBV18	TRBJ1-1	NA	15	NA	TGTGCCAGCTCAGTCTACGGGGGAGAGGGCACTGAAGCTTTCTTT	CASSVYGGEGTEAFF
TRBV6-5	TRBJ1-1	NA	13	few	TGTGCCAGCAGCACTCGGGAGAACATTGAAGCTTTCTTT	CASSTRENIEAFF
TRBV6-5	TRBJ2-2	NA	14	NA	TGTGCCAGCAGTCCTACAGGGTACACCGGGGAGCTGTTTTTT	CASSPTGYTGELFF
TRBV4-1	TRBJ2-5	TRBD1	16	NA	TGCGCCAGCAGCTTTATACCGGGACAGGGGGAAGAGACCCAGTACTTC	CASSFIPGQGEETQYF
TRBV5-4	TRBJ2-6	TRBD1	13	NA	TGTGCCAGCAGCTTGGGGGCTTTCGACAGGGGAACTTTC	CASSLGAFDRGTF
TRBV30	TRBJ2-1	NA	12	NA	TGTGCCTTTCAGGGGCCGGGCAATGAGCAGTTCTTC	CAFQGPGNEQFF
TRBV2	TRBJ1-5	NA	18	NA	TGTGCCAGCACCCCGACAGGCCCTGCATCTTATAGCAATCAGCCCCAGCATTTT	CASTPTGPASYSNQPQHF
TRBV11-2	TRBJ2-5	TRBD1	14	NA	TGTGCCAGCAGACGCGACAGGGTTCATGAGACCCAGTACTTC	CASRRDRVHETQYF
TRBV6-1	TRBJ1-2	NA	14	NA	TGTGCCAGCAGCGCCGGACAGATTAACTATGGCTACACCTTC	CASSAGQINYGYTF
TRBV5-1	TRBJ1-2	TRBD1	15	NA	TGCGCCAGCAGCTTATCTTCTGGACAGGACTATGGCTACACCTTC	CASSLSSGQDYGYTF
TRBV7-9	TRBJ1-6	TRBD1	16	few	TGTGCCAGCAGCTTCCGCCGCTTACAGGGGCGGTCACCCCTCCACTTT	CASSFRRLQGRSPLHF
TRBV5-4	TRBJ2-3	TRBD2	17	NA	TGTGCCAGCAGCTTGCGACTAGCGGGGCCTAGCACAGATACGCAGTATTTT	CASSLRLAGPSTDTQYF
TRBV19	TRBJ2-2	NA	12	NA	TGTGCCAGTAGTTGGACATCCGGGGAGCTGTTTTTT	CASSWTSGELFF
TRBV10-3	TRBJ2-2	NA	13	NA	TGTGCCATCAGTGGGGGCTCGGGCGGGGAGCTGTTTTTT	CAISGGSGGELFF
TRBV19	TRBJ2-1	TRBD1	14	NA	TGTGCCAGCCAACAGGGGGCGGACTACAATGAGCAGTTCTTC	CASQQGADYNEQFF
TRBV29-1	TRBJ2-6	NA	18	NA	TGCAGCGTTGCATTAGGTCAGGCAGGGCCCCCTGGGGCCAACGTCCTGACTTTC	CSVALGQAGPPGANVLTF
TRBV5-1	TRBJ2-3	TRBD2	15	NA	TGCGCCAGCAGCTTAGGATGGGGGGGTCTAGATACGCAGTATTTT	CASSLGWGGLDTQYF
TRBV19	TRBJ1-6	NA	13	NA	TGTGCCAGTTCGACAGGTCTTGCTTCACCCCTCCACTTT	CASSTGLASPLHF
TRBV10-2	TRBJ2-1	NA	14	once	TGCGCCAGCAGTGAGCTGAGGAGTTACAATGAGCAGTTCTTC	CASSELRSYNEQFF
TRBV5-6	TRBJ1-6	NA	14	NA	TGTGCCAGCAGCCGGGGACAAGTAAATTCACCCCTCCACTTT	CASSRGQVNSPLHF
TRBV2	TRBJ1-4	TRBD1	15	NA	TGTGCCAGCAGACCGCAGGGGGCGAGCGATGAAAAACTGTTTTTT	CASRPQGASDEKLFF
TRBV28	TRBJ2-7	NA	16	NA	TGTGCCAGCAGTCCTGGACACCGTTTAGAATCCGACGAGCAGTACTTC	CASSPGHRLESDEQYF
TRBV10-2	TRBJ1-1	NA	14	NA	TGCGCCAGTGAGGAAACTGGATTGAACACTGAAGCTTTCTTT	CASEETGLNTEAFF
TRBV27	TRBJ1-1	NA	13	NA	TGTGCCAGCAGTTCCTGGGAGTCCACTGAAGCTTTCTTT	CASSSWESTEAFF